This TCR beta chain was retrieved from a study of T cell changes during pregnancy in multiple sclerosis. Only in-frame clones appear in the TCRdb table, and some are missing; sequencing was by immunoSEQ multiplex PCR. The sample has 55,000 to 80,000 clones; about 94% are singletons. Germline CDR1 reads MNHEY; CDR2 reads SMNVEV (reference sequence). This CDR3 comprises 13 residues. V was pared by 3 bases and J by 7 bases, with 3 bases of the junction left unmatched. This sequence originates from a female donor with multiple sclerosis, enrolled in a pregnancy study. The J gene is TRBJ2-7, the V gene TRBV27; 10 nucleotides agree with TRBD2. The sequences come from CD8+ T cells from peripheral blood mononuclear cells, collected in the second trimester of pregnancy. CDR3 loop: CASSLSGRGEQYF. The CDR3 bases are TGTGCCAGCAGTTTGAGCGGGAGGGGGGAGCAGTACTTC.